This note documents a single T cell receptor beta chain sequence. These data come from a study of blood T cell repertoires in COVID-19. Study in general: Nucleic acid was either cDNA or gDNA, and it came from T cells, B-cell-depleted T cells, or PBMCs.

Here immunoSEQ multiplex PCR was the method, and the copy in TCRdb shows in-frame clones only, minus some. The table lists 270,000 or so clones, roughly 90% of them singletons. Germline V gives CDR1 SGHRS, CDR2 YFSETQ. V was clipped by 5 bases and J by 0 bases; unmatched bases: 8. The CDR3 loop spans 15 amino acids. The receptor was derived from a woman aged 30 to 39 with COVID-19, enrolled during active disease. The chain carries TRBV5-1 and TRBJ2-7, with TRBD1 matching 7 bases. Sequencing input: peripheral blood. CDR3 region: CASRRQGLTSYEQYF. The DNA of the CDR3 is TGCGCCAGCAGAAGACAGGGCCTTACCTCCTACGAGCAGTACTTC.